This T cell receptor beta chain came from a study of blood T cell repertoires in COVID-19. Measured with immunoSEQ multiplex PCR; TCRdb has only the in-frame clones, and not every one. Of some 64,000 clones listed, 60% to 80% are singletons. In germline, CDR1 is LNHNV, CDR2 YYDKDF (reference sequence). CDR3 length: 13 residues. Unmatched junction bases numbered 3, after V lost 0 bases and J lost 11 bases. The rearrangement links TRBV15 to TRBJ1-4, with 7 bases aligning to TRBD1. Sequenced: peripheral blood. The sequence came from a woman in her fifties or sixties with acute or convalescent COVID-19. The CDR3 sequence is CATSRDGTDKLFF. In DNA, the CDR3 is TGTGCCACCAGCAGAGATGGGACAGATAAACTGTTTTTT.